Only a few counts were recorded for the clone carrying this T cell receptor (beta chain). Germline V CDR1 and CDR2: LNHDA, SQIVND (reference sequence). J gave up 3 bases and V 2 bases, and 8 bases lay outside the gene matches. The CDR3 is 16 residues long. Original processing notes: Estimation of nucleated cell counts relied on the amplification of reference gene primers. Clones were read by immunoSEQ multiplex PCR, and TCRdb kept only the in-frame ones, dropping some. V and J calls and clone size are given by that table; D and trimming were obtained from the DNA. The sample has about 97,000 clones, over 75% seen once. The data were taken from a study of blood T cell repertoires in COVID-19. Looking at the study overall: COVID-19 samples collected from the United States, Italy and Spain covered acute and convalescent phases. Sources were T cells, B-cell-depleted T cells, or PBMCs; the material itself was cDNA or gDNA.

The sequenced sample consisted of peripheral blood. This receptor was obtained from a man in his 60s with acute or convalescent COVID-19. The chain joins TRBV19 to TRBJ2-3, with 7 positions matching TRBD1. The CDR3 loop is CASSISGTATTDTQYF. CDR3 in DNA: TGTGCCAGTAGTATATCCGGGACAGCGACTACAGATACGCAGTATTTT.